Following are 5 T cell receptor beta chains from one sample sequenced in a study of T cell repertoires in cytomegalovirus infection. Antigens for these TCRs are unknown. In TCRdb, the reads were re-called with MiXCR into one record per CDR3 protein. The sample holds fewer than 1,000,000 distinct CDR3 sequences, approximately 31% seen once. This material consisted of cultured CD8+ T cells from PBMCs, taken from culture after CMV antigen stimulation. Every receptor here comes from a human donor in good health (CMV status not recorded). Some clones in this sample may be carry-over from other donors' samples.

The chain is built from TRBV20-1 and TRBJ2-1; D unresolved. Germline CDR1 and CDR2: DFQATT and SNEGSKA (reference sequence). The V and J ends lost 3 bases and 4 bases respectively, with 4 bases between them. The CDR3 consists of 11 residues. CDR3 sequence: CSASGYNEQFF. The DNA of the CDR3 is TGCAGTGCTAGTGGGTACAATGAGCAGTTCTTC.

A few counts support this clonotype. The V call is TRBV27, the J call TRBJ1-2, with TRBD1 identical over 9 bases. This CDR3 comprises 15 residues. The germline gives CDR1 MNHEY, CDR2 SMNVEV (reference sequence). With 7 bases clipped from V and 4 bases from J, the junction kept 10 bases outside the gene matches. The CDR3 DNA sequence: TGTGCCAGCAAGCTAGTACAGGGGGCATCCTATGGCTACACCTTC. The encoded protein is CASKLVQGASYGYTF.

This clonotype was counted ten times or more. CDR3: CASSYSMAGSNNQPQHF. The CDR3 DNA sequence: TGTGCCAGCAGTTACTCGATGGCAGGGAGTAACAATCAGCCCCAGCATTTT. The chain carries TRBV6-6 and TRBJ1-5; the D gene is possibly TRBD1 (5 bases). This CDR3 has 17 residues. Germline lookup yields CDR1 MNHNY and CDR2 SVGAGI (reference sequence). V shed 0 bases and J shed 3 bases, with 15 bases lying between them.

This chain links TRBV6-6 with TRBJ2-1, with TRBD2 identical over 9 bases. Trimming at V came to 4 bases and at J to 7 bases, leaving 14 bases not matched to a gene. CDR1 MNHNY and CDR2 SVGAGI come from the germline V gene (reference sequence). The CDR3 is made up of 17 amino acids. The CDR3 protein is CASSFSPLAGRWNEQFF. The DNA of the CDR3 is TGTGCCAGCAGTTTCTCGCCACTAGCGGGCCGTTGGAATGAGCAGTTCTTC.

At least ten counts were recorded for this clonotype. The chain combines TRBV7-8 with TRBJ1-1, with D uncertain. The germline V gene encodes CDR1 SGHVS and CDR2 FQNEAQ. Trimming left V 1 base short and J 1 base short, with 13 bases between. CDR3 length equals 16 residues. The CDR3 spells CASSLGGVGENTEAFF. The DNA of the CDR3 is TGTGCCAGCAGCTTAGGTGGGGTTGGAGAGAACACTGAAGCTTTCTTT.